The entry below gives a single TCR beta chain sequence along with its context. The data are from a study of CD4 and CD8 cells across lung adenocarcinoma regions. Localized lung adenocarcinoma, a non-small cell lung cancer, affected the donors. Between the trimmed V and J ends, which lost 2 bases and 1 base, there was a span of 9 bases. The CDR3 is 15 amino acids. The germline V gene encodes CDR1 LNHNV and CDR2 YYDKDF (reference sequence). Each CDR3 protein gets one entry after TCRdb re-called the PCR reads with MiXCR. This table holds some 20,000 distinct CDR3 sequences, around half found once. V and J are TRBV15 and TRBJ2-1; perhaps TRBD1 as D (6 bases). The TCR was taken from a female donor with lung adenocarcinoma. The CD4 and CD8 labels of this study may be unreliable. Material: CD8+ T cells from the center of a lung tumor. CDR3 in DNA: TGTGCCACCAGCAGACAGGGGTTATCCTACAATGAGCAGTTCTTC. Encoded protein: CATSRQGLSYNEQFF. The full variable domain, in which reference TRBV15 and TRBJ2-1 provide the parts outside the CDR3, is DAMVIQNPRYQVTQFGKPVTLSCSQTLNHNVMYWYQQKSSQAPKLLFHYYDKDFNNEADTPDNFQSRRPNTSFCFLDIRSPGLGDTAMYLCATSRQGLSYNEQFFGPGTRLTVL.